These 2 T cell receptor beta chains came from one sample sequenced in a study of T-cell memory formation after mild COVID-19. TCRdb called the 5' RACE reads again in MiXCR, with one record for every CDR3 protein. The table has approximately 260,000 distinct CDR3 sequences, approximately 15% seen once. The sequencing sample was made of PBMCs or a T cell subset sorted from them (not recorded which). Receptors originate from a young man who had mild COVID-19 (a few samples of this study predate the infection). Cell type and time point are not known.

This chain uses TRBV27 with TRBJ2-3; D perhaps matches TRBD1 (5 bases). This CDR3 is 14 amino acids long. Germline loops: CDR1 MNHEY, CDR2 SMNVEV (reference sequence). Between the trimmed V and J ends, which lost 5 bases and 1 base, there was a span of 10 bases. As DNA, the CDR3 is TGTGCCAGCAGTAGGGGAAGGGGCACAGATACGCAGTATTTT. It yields the protein CASSRGRGTDTQYF.

The V and J genes are TRBV6-5 and TRBJ1-6, with unresolved D. This CDR3 comprises 13 residues. Germline CDR1 MNHEY, CDR2 SVGAGI. Trimming cost V 7 bases and J 7 bases, with 11 bases left between them. CDR3: CASTWRANSPLHF. The CDR3 DNA is TGTGCCAGCACATGGAGGGCGAATTCACCCCTCCACTTT.